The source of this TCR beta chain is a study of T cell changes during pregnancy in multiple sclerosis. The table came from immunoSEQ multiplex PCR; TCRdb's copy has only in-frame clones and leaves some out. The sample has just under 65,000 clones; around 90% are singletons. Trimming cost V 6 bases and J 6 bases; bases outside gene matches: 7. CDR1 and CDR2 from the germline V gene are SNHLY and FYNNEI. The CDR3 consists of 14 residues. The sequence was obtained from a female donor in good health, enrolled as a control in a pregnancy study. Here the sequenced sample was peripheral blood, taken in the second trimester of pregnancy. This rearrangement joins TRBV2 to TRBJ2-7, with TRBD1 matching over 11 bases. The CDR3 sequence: CASRDTGTGGEQYF. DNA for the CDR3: TGTGCCAGCAGAGACACCGGGACAGGGGGCGAGCAGTACTTC.